This T cell receptor beta chain was recovered during a study of CD8 T cells in Susac syndrome. Study-wide results and limits: The study conceded that its TCR sequencing and HLA analysis involved relatively few individuals.

This clonotype occurred once. Its antigen is not identified. The CDR3 length is 18 residues. Unmatched junction bases numbered 13, after V lost 0 bases and J lost 4 bases. Reverse transcription of roughly 0.5 to 1 ug RNA was performed with random hexamers. The immunoSEQ assay covered 54 Vbeta and 13 Jbeta segments for CDR3. One entry per CDR3 protein results from TCRdb running MiXCR on the immunoSEQ multiplex PCR reads. This sample has some 200,000 distinct CDR3 sequences, with 95% found just once. TCR beta sequencing covered blood CD8+ and CD4+ T cells. The multiple sclerosis controls were treatment-naive patients with relapsing-remitting disease that was stable or active.

The TCR was taken from a human donor with multiple sclerosis. The rearrangement joins TRBV23-1 to TRBJ1-2, with TRBD1 matching over 8 bases. TRBV23-1 belongs to the ORF category, with a function that is uncertain. Sequencing input: CD4+ T cells from PBMCs. The DNA for the CDR3 is TGCGCCAGCAGTCAATCGCCGGGTGGCAGGGGGCGACTCTATGGCTACACCTTC. It translates to CASSQSPGGRGRLYGYTF.